Below, one T cell receptor beta chain is given with its context. Its antigen is unknown. This entry comes from a study of vaccination effects on CD4 cells after COVID-19. As for the study in general: Post-vaccine sampling took place a median of 72 days after the second dose. The culture medium for a few million PBMC per well included about 9.2 IU/ml IL-2 and roughly 10 ug/ml peptides.

Assay used: immunoSEQ multiplex PCR; TCRdb lists only in-frame clones, some missing. The sample consists of some 70,000 clones, less than 85% of them appearing once. The V segment lost 0 bases and the J segment 3 bases; nucleotides outside the gene matches: 5. CDR3 length: 17 residues. The germline CDR1 and CDR2 sequences are MRHNA and SNTAGT. At the end of about 9 days of culture, CD4+ T cells were isolated. Either the BNT162b2 or mRNA-1273 vaccine was given to participants in two doses. Recipients of the vaccine had no prior SARS-CoV-2 infection and negative nucleocapsid antibodies. Replacing half the medium with IL-2 medium was done on days 3 and 7.

This sequence was found in a human donor who received a COVID-19 vaccine. Specimen: CD4+ T cells from PBMCs cultured without peptide, collected after COVID-19 vaccination. The chain links TRBV6-4 to TRBJ2-2, with 9 bases matching TRBD2. This CDR3 is CASSDSLAGDDTGELFF. The CDR3 DNA reads as TGTGCCAGCAGTGACTCGTTAGCGGGGGACGACACCGGGGAGCTGTTTTTT.